A selection of T cell receptor beta chains follows, all from one sample in a study of blood T cell repertoires in COVID-19. Clones were sequenced by immunoSEQ multiplex PCR, and TCRdb holds only the in-frame ones, with some missing. The profile covers about 130,000 clones, with roughly 80% appearing a single time and more than 5% taken by the ten largest. The sequenced sample was peripheral blood. These receptors all stem from a man aged 55-75 years with acute or convalescent COVID-19. Both conserved end residues are part of each CDR3. The order of the fields is J gene, V gene, D gene, clone size, CDR3 DNA, CDR3 protein. D genes are given only for firm matches. Rows give clone size only sometimes, using once, few, many, or a class for an expanded clone.

TRBJ1-2	TRBV19	TRBD1	.	TGTGCCAGTAGTACCCCAGGGACAGGCCATGGCTACACCTTC	CASSTPGTGHGYTF
TRBJ1-6	TRBV5-1	TRBD1	.	TGCGCCAGCAGGGAAGGACAGGGTAATTCACCCCTCCACTTT	CASREGQGNSPLHF
TRBJ2-7	TRBV27	.	.	TGTGCCAGCAGTTCTATAACCCGCTGGGGGCACGAGCAGTACTTC	CASSSITRWGHEQYF
TRBJ2-7	TRBV6-5	.	.	TGTGCCAGCAGTCCATCAGGGGTGCCCTACGAGCAGTACTTC	CASSPSGVPYEQYF
TRBJ1-2	TRBV19	TRBD1	.	TGTGCCAGTAGTATTGCACAGGGGGTGACTAAAGGCTACACCTTC	CASSIAQGVTKGYTF
TRBJ2-2	TRBV18	TRBD2	.	TGTGCCAGCTCACCTCTAGCGGGAGGCCCGGGCACCGGGGAGCTGTTTTTT	CASSPLAGGPGTGELFF
TRBJ2-3	TRBV4-1	TRBD2	.	TGCGCCAGCAGCCACTCACTAGCGGGAGGACTGAGTGATACGCAGTATTTT	CASSHSLAGGLSDTQYF
TRBJ1-6	TRBV5-1	.	.	TGCGCCAGCAGCTTGGAACGCGGTATCCAGGGCTATTCACCCCTCCACTTT	CASSLERGIQGYSPLHF
TRBJ1-6	TRBV9	TRBD1	.	TGTGCCAGCAGCCAAAGACAGGGGAATTCACCCCTCCACTTT	CASSQRQGNSPLHF
TRBJ2-1	TRBV5-6	.	.	TGTGCCAGCAGCCCCACACAGGGGGCTTTGGGACTAGTCTTCATCTTC	CASSPTQGALGLVFIF
TRBJ1-2	TRBV9	.	.	TGTGCCAGCAGCGACCTGGACAGCCAAAACTATGGCTACACCTTC	CASSDLDSQNYGYTF
TRBJ1-1	TRBV5-4	.	.	TGTGCCAGCAGCTTAAGGGGGAACACTGAAGCTTTCTTT	CASSLRGNTEAFF
TRBJ2-7	TRBV6-5	TRBD2	once	TGTGCCAGCACCCCTCCCGGGACTAGAACTGACGAGCAGTACTTC	CASTPPGTRTDEQYF
TRBJ1-6	TRBV7-9	TRBD1	.	TGTGCCAGCAGCTTAGCAGGGGGCAATTCACCCCTCCACTTT	CASSLAGGNSPLHF
TRBJ1-5	TRBV19	TRBD1	.	TGTGCCAGTAGCACCGGGACAGACATTTTTTATAGCAATCAGCCCCAGCATTTT	CASSTGTDIFYSNQPQHF
TRBJ1-2	TRBV2	.	.	TGTGCCAGCAGTGAAGGTCGAGGGTTTGGCTATGGCTACACCTTC	CASSEGRGFGYGYTF
TRBJ2-2	TRBV6-5	.	.	TGTGCCAGCAGGGAGAAACGGGAGCTGTTTTTT	CASREKRELFF
TRBJ2-2	TRBV2	.	.	TGTGCCAGCACTTTAAGCGGGAACACCGGGGAGCTGTTTTTT	CASTLSGNTGELFF
TRBJ1-6	TRBV2	.	few	TGTGCCAGCAGTGAGCAGGGGCGGGCACCCCTCCACTTT	CASSEQGRAPLHF
TRBJ2-7	TRBV5-1	TRBD1	.	TGCGCCAGCAGCTTTGGGACAGGGTTCTACGAGCAGTACTTC	CASSFGTGFYEQYF
TRBJ1-2	TRBV6-1	TRBD1	.	TGTGCCAGCAGTGAGAGGACAGGGGGCAGGGTCTATGGCTACACCTTC	CASSERTGGRVYGYTF
TRBJ2-3	TRBV7-3	TRBD2	.	TGTGCCAGCAGCTTAAAACTAGCGGGAGCCATTGATACGCAGTATTTT	CASSLKLAGAIDTQYF
TRBJ2-1	TRBV9	TRBD1	.	TGTGCCAGGGACCGGGACAGGGACTACAATGAGCAGTTCTTC	CARDRDRDYNEQFF
TRBJ2-1	TRBV6-5	.	.	TGTGCCACCTCCACATACAATGAGCAGTTCTTC	CATSTYNEQFF
TRBJ2-3	TRBV3-1/TRBV3-2	.	.	TGTGCCAGCAGCCTACAACCGGAGGGGGATACGCAGTATTTT	CASSLQPEGDTQYF
TRBJ2-7	TRBV5-6	.	.	TGTGCCAGCAGCCGTGGGCAGGGGTGGGAGCAGTACTTC	CASSRGQGWEQYF
TRBJ2-1	TRBV3-1/TRBV3-2	TRBD2	.	TGTGCCAGCAGCCAAGATCTTGGCGGGAGCAATGAGCAGTTCTTC	CASSQDLGGSNEQFF
TRBJ1-2	TRBV5-1	.	.	TGCGCCAGCAGCTTGGAACCGACGGGGGTCGGACGTTGGGGCTACACCTTC	CASSLEPTGVGRWGYTF
TRBJ1-2	TRBV6-6	TRBD1	.	TGTGCCAGCAGTGCCGACAGGGTTACTAACTATGGCTACACCTTC	CASSADRVTNYGYTF
TRBJ1-6	TRBV7-9	.	.	TGTGCCAGCAGCGAGGCCAGGGATATATCACCCCTCCACTTT	CASSEARDISPLHF
TRBJ2-3	TRBV6-4	TRBD2	.	TGTGCCAGCAGTGACTCGGGAGGGGCGCAGTATACGCAGTATTTT	CASSDSGGAQYTQYF
TRBJ2-5	TRBV6-5	.	.	TGTGCCAGCAGTTACTCGGGGGGAGAGACCCAGTACTTC	CASSYSGGETQYF
TRBJ1-1	TRBV11-1	.	.	TGTGCCAGCAGTGATACAGGGTCCACTGAAGCTTTCTTT	CASSDTGSTEAFF
TRBJ1-1	TRBV4-1	.	.	TGCGCCAGCAGCCAAGGCGCCCTGGGGGGAACTGAAGCTTTCTTT	CASSQGALGGTEAFF
TRBJ1-4	TRBV7-8	.	many	TGTGCCAGCAGCTTAAATAGCGGTTCGTTGGAAAAACTGTTTTTT	CASSLNSGSLEKLFF
TRBJ1-1	TRBV16	.	.	TGTGCCAGCAGCCAATCACGGGTTGGGAACACTGAAGCTTTCTTT	CASSQSRVGNTEAFF
TRBJ1-6	TRBV3-1/TRBV3-2	.	.	TGTGCCAGCAGCGGAGATCCTACGGGTTCACCCCTCCACTTT	CASSGDPTGSPLHF
TRBJ2-3	TRBV6-5	TRBD2	.	TGTGCCAGCAGGACCGGGGGGGCAGGCACAGATACGCAGTATTTT	CASRTGGAGTDTQYF
TRBJ2-3	TRBV3-1/TRBV3-2	.	.	TGTGCCAGCAGTTCCTCAACCGGGACAGATACGCAGTATTTT	CASSSSTGTDTQYF
TRBJ1-1	TRBV4-1	TRBD1	.	TGCGCCAGCAGCCGGATGAACAGGGGCGACACTGAAGCTTTCTTT	CASSRMNRGDTEAFF
TRBJ1-4	TRBV15	TRBD1	.	TGTGCCACCAGCATACAGGGGTCATCTAATGAAAAACTGTTTTTT	CATSIQGSSNEKLFF
TRBJ1-1	TRBV18	TRBD1	once	TGTGCCAGCTCAAGACAGGGAGCCCTATATGAAGCTTTCTTT	CASSRQGALYEAFF
TRBJ1-1	TRBV9	.	.	TGTGCCAGCAGCGTAGTTGAGGAGAACACTGAAGCTTTCTTT	CASSVVEENTEAFF
TRBJ2-1	TRBV9	.	.	TGTGCCAGCAGCGTAGAAGGGGTTAGAAATGAGCAGTTCTTC	CASSVEGVRNEQFF
TRBJ2-7	TRBV5-1	TRBD1	.	TGCGCCAGCAGCTTGGGGACAGGGACCTACGAGCAGTACTTC	CASSLGTGTYEQYF
TRBJ2-2	TRBV3-1/TRBV3-2	TRBD2	few	TGTGCCAGCAGCCGGATAGCGGGAGGGTCCGGGGAGCTGTTTTTT	CASSRIAGGSGELFF